This is a list of T cell receptor beta chains from one sample in a study of blood T cell repertoires in COVID-19. The protocol was immunoSEQ multiplex PCR, while the TCRdb copy is restricted to in-frame clones and leaves out a portion. The repertoire holds under 65,000 clones, with 78% as singletons. Material for sequencing was PBMCs or T cells enriched from blood (not recorded which). The receptors originated from a woman aged 45-59 years with acute COVID-19. Each CDR3 is given without its conserved first and last residue. Clone size, where shown, is once, few, many, or a class for clones that have expanded.

TRBJ1-5	TRBV29-1	.	RGGGLLSPQH
TRBJ2-1	TRBV28	.	ASSFSSSLGGSSEQF
TRBJ2-6	TRBV5-1	.	ASSPIGSSGANVLT
TRBJ1-1	TRBV6-5	few	ASSYDPRAEAF
TRBJ1-2	TRBV11-2	.	ASSSYRDRDGYT
TRBJ1-5	TRBV12-3/TRBV12-4	few	ASSKTGLEPQH
TRBJ1-5	TRBV13	.	ASSLAGIDQPQH
TRBJ1-3	TRBV6-1	.	ASSEPLGNTIY
TRBJ1-1	TRBV3-1/TRBV3-2	.	ASSQGRTAEAF
TRBJ1-1	TRBV19	.	ASSMQGVTEAF
TRBJ1-1	TRBV19	.	ASSMYDRDTEAF
TRBJ1-2	TRBV28	few	ASSLSQAHNYGYT
TRBJ2-7	TRBV4-2	.	ASSRTGAGGFSYEQY
TRBJ2-2	TRBV30	.	AWTVHTGELF
TRBJ1-5	TRBV5-1	.	ASSLEQGLPQH
TRBJ1-1	TRBV4-2	.	ASSQPGQGGGTEAF
TRBJ1-1	TRBV6-1	.	ASSEARGLAAF
TRBJ1-6	TRBV5-6	.	ASTDRVDSPLH
TRBJ2-7	TRBV11-3	.	ASSLGRQSPYEQY
TRBJ1-1	TRBV7-3	.	ASSPGGTEAF
TRBJ2-5	TRBV3-1/TRBV3-2	.	ASSLDSGGQETQY
TRBJ1-6	TRBV2	.	ASSPRDNYNSPLH
TRBJ2-3	TRBV6-2/TRBV6-3	.	ASSYGGLRFGDTQY
TRBJ1-1	TRBV7-8	.	ASSLARLKNTEAF
TRBJ2-7	TRBV11-1	.	ASSLESGTVGYEQY
TRBJ2-1	TRBV11-2	.	ASSFLAGVFNEQF
TRBJ1-1	TRBV19	.	ASSKTGGRMNTEAF
TRBJ1-2	TRBV10-3	.	AISEAISGVGSNYGYT
TRBJ2-1	TRBV30	.	AWSFLPGGEQF
TRBJ2-1	TRBV6-6	.	AISDRGRRNEQF
TRBJ2-1	TRBV18	.	ASSPQPGQGNYNEQF
TRBJ1-1	TRBV10-2	.	ASTLTGLNTEAF
TRBJ1-6	TRBV6-5	.	ASSYRAGVGNSPLH
TRBJ2-1	TRBV6-5	.	ASSLFGGGGEQF
TRBJ2-1	TRBV7-8	.	ASSLASHNEQF
TRBJ1-2	TRBV7-9	.	ASSSLDSYGYT
TRBJ2-7	TRBV11-2	.	ASRGERTGGYEQY
TRBJ2-7	TRBV3-1/TRBV3-2	few	ASSQDFLAYEQY
TRBJ2-1	TRBV15	.	ATKPSGGADDNEQF
TRBJ1-3	TRBV7-8	.	ASSLASSGNTIY
TRBJ1-1	TRBV6-5	few	ASSYPGQGARAF
TRBJ2-3	TRBV27	once	ASSRLAGGSSTDTQY
TRBJ2-7	TRBV7-9	.	ASSLESEQY
TRBJ2-3	TRBV27	.	ASRSGLAGGTDTQY
TRBJ2-2	TRBV9	few	ASSVGLAGGLTGELF
TRBJ1-4	TRBV2	.	ASRGGRSTNEKLF